This TCR beta chain was captured in a study of blood T cell repertoires in COVID-19. Whole-study context: There were acute and convalescent COVID-19 samples, and they came from the United States, Italy and Spain. PBMCs, B-cell-depleted T cells, or T cells were the source of the cDNA or gDNA that made up the material.

Germline CDR1 SGDLS, CDR2 YYNGEE. The trim removed 3 bases at V and 5 bases at J, leaving 15 bases unmatched. The CDR3 runs to 18 residues. In the original processing: For nucleated cells, counts were estimated from reference gene primer amplification. The method was immunoSEQ multiplex PCR; TCRdb's version includes in-frame clones alone and lacks a portion of them. The DNA gave D and trimming, while V, J and clone size come from that table. The profile shows 95,000 to 120,000 clones, around 84% of them singletons. The sequencing input was peripheral blood. This receptor was identified in a human donor in a cohort sampled during active COVID-19. The chain has TRBV9 and TRBJ2-1; 9 bases fit TRBD2. The CDR3 protein is CASSAFRLAGQPDNEQFF. Here the CDR3 DNA reads TGTGCCAGCAGCGCCTTTCGGCTAGCGGGGCAACCAGACAATGAGCAGTTCTTC.